The 7 T cell receptor beta chains given below trace back to one sample, sequenced in a study of T cell responses to AZD1222 COVID-19 vaccine. Sequencing used immunoSEQ multiplex PCR; TCRdb keeps in-frame clones, though not all of them. This table holds roughly 90,000 clones, 85% to 95% found once. Sequenced material: peripheral blood, taken on day 0 of MenACWY control vaccination. All receptors come from an adult in good health.

V usage is TRBV28 and J usage is TRBJ2-6; D remains ambiguous. The CDR3 spans 14 residues. Germline V gene lookup returns CDR1 MDHEN and CDR2 SYDVKM. Trimming took 10 bases from V and 0 from J, leaving 10 bases between them. CDR3 protein: CATHRSSGANVLTF. CDR3 DNA sequence: TGTGCCACTCATAGATCCTCTGGGGCCAACGTCCTGACTTTC.

J is TRBJ2-7 and V is TRBV7-8; TRBD1 aligns across 10 bases. The V and J ends lost 10 bases and 3 bases, in that order; junction bases with no gene match: 6. CDR1 is SGHVS, CDR2 FQNEAQ, per germline. The CDR3 is 13 amino acids. The DNA for the CDR3 is TGTGCCAACCCGGACAGGGGGTTCTACGAGCAGTACTTC. Amino acid sequence: CANPDRGFYEQYF.

This chain links TRBV10-2 with TRBJ2-2; 7 bases are shared with TRBD1. The germline gives CDR1 WSHSY, CDR2 SAAADI. Trimming took 3 bases from V and 8 from J; bases not matched to a gene: 12. CDR3 length: 16 residues. Written as DNA, the CDR3 is TGCGCCAGCAGTGAATTGGGACCCCCCAGGGGGGGGGAGCTGTTTTTT. Translated: CASSELGPPRGGELFF.

The rearrangement joins TRBV27 to TRBJ1-1, with 10 bases fitting TRBD1. This CDR3 is built from 13 residues. J was trimmed by 1 base and V by 11 bases; bases with no gene match: 4. Germline CDR1 reads MNHEY; CDR2 reads SMNVEV (reference sequence). CDR3 in amino acids: CASGQGRNTEAFF. Here the CDR3 DNA reads TGTGCCTCGGGACAGGGGCGGAACACTGAAGCTTTCTTT.

The rearrangement joins TRBV30 to TRBJ1-1; D might be TRBD1 (6 bases). Germline V gene data show CDR1 as GTSNPN and CDR2 as SVGIG (reference sequence). The CDR3 consists of 15 residues. V was pared by 1 base and J by 10 bases, with 22 bases between. The CDR3 region has the DNA TGTGCCTGGAGTGCAGCGACAGGCCCTACGTTGGCAGCTTTCTTT. Protein: CAWSAATGPTLAAFF.

The chain employs TRBV28 and TRBJ2-2, with D hard to call. The CDR3 runs to 12 residues. Germline V gene sequence: CDR1 MDHEN, CDR2 SYDVKM. Trimming removed 5 bases from V and 8 bases from J, with 9 bases in between. CDR3 residues: CASSPYLGELFF. The CDR3 coding sequence is TGTGCCAGCAGTCCATACCTTGGGGAGCTGTTTTTT.

The chain carries TRBV4-1 and TRBJ1-1, with D uncertain. This CDR3 is 12 amino acids long. The V end lost 1 base, the J end lost 8 bases, and 8 bases lay between the germline ends. CDR1 and CDR2 (germline): MGHRA, YSYEKL. The CDR3 DNA reads as TGCGCCAGCAGCCAAGTCGGAAGGGAAGCTTTCTTT. Translation: CASSQVGREAFF.